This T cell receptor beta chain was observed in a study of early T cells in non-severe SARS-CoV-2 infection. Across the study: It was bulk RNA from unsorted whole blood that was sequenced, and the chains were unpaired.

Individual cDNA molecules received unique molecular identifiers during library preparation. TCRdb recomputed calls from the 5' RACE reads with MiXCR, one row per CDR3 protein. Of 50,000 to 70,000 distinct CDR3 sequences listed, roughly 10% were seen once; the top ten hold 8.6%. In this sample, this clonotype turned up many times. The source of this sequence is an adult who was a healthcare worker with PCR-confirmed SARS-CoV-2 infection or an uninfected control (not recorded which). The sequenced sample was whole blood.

The CDR3 region is CASSSGLAGEYF. In DNA, the CDR3 is TGTGCCAGCAGTTCAGGACTAGCCGGGGAGTACTTC. The V call is TRBV27, the J call TRBJ2-7, with TRBD2 identical over 8 bases. Germline CDR1 MNHEY, CDR2 SMNVEV (reference sequence). With V trimmed by 4 bases and J by 11 bases, 7 bases remained unmatched. The CDR3 is made up of 12 amino acids.